The clone carrying this T cell receptor beta chain appeared once. This entry is derived from a study of blood T cell repertoires in COVID-19. TCRdb's table, derived via immunoSEQ multiplex PCR, lists solely in-frame clones and lacks some. The sample lists around 190,000 clones, 87% occurring once. Sample: PBMCs or T cells enriched from blood (not recorded which). This receptor was identified in a man between 18 and 29 years old with acute COVID-19.

CDR3 sequence: CASSAGTTNQPQHF. In DNA, the CDR3 is TGTGCCAGCAGCGCCGGGACAACCAATCAGCCCCAGCATTTT. V and J are TRBV5-8 and TRBJ1-5, with a weak D call TRBD1 (6 bases). CDR3 length equals 14 residues. V was pared by 4 bases and J by 3 bases, with 11 bases between. Germline values: CDR1 SGHTS, CDR2 YDEGEE.